This TCR beta chain was recorded in a study of PD-1 blockade in classical Hodgkin lymphoma. Whole-study results and caveats: Still unresolved is the cause of the repertoire differences, which may be disease activity or prior therapy. Relapsed/refractory patients reportedly had the lowest baseline TCR diversity, below newly diagnosed patients, who were below healthy donors.

Germline V CDR1 and CDR2: LGHNA, YNFKEQ. J gave up 8 bases and V 1 base, and 2 bases lay outside the gene matches. The CDR3 length is 13 residues. Profiled with immunoSEQ multiplex PCR; TCRdb holds only in-frame clones, not every one. The sample holds roughly 77,000 clones, more than 85% seen once. Indicated time point: newly diagnosed, previously untreated cHL patient sample. Comparison PBMCs came from previously untreated, newly diagnosed classical Hodgkin lymphoma patients. Regarding this clone: As yet, its antigen is unknown.

This TCR came from a human donor with classical Hodgkin lymphoma. J is TRBJ2-4 and V is TRBV4-2; 7 nucleotides agree with TRBD2. Material for sequencing was peripheral blood mononuclear cells (PBMCs). The CDR3 DNA follows: TGTGCCAGCAGCCAAGGGGAGGGTGACATTCAGTACTTC. This translates into CASSQGEGDIQYF.